Presented here are 17 T cell receptor beta chains from one specimen sequenced in a study of shared clonotypes between healthy human individuals. Cells designated naive CD8 were CD45RO-negative and were positively selected for CCR7, with terminally differentiated effector memory CD45RA+ cells excluded. The method was immunoSEQ multiplex PCR; TCRdb's version includes in-frame clones alone and lacks a portion of them. The data hold nearly 2 million clones, with about 95% observed a single time. Sequenced material: naive CD8+ T cells sorted from blood. These receptors were collected from a young man in good health.

Only one count was recorded for this clone. The chain carries TRBV11-2 and TRBJ1-3; the D is unclear. Trimming cost V 4 bases and J 1 base, with 8 bases left between them. CDR3 size: 14 residues. Germline V lookup: CDR1 SGHAT, CDR2 FQNNGV. The CDR3 DNA reads as TGTGCCAGCAGCTCCGACTGGTCTGGAAACACCATATATTTT. Residues: CASSSDWSGNTIYF.

The CDR3 DNA reads as TGTGCCAGCAGCATCTACAGGGGGGCCGACGAGCAGTACTTC. It yields the protein CASSIYRGADEQYF. This rearrangement joins TRBV11-2 to TRBJ2-7, with 8 nucleotides matching TRBD1. CDR3 length equals 14 residues. V shed 5 bases, J shed 5 bases, and the junction held 8 bases outside the gene matches. Germline CDR1 SGHAT, CDR2 FQNNGV.

A word on this clone: Other DNA sequences in the sample encode the same CDR3. This rearrangement joins TRBV7-2 to TRBJ2-7; 7 bases map to TRBD2. Trimming cost V 5 bases and J 4 bases; bases outside gene matches: 5. The CDR3 is made up of 13 amino acids. Germline CDR1 SGHTA, CDR2 FQGNSA. Here the CDR3 DNA reads TGTGCCAGCAGCCCTTGGGAGGGATACGAGCAGTACTTC. Its translation: CASSPWEGYEQYF.

This sequence joins TRBV6-1 and TRBJ2-3, with 7 nucleotides matching TRBD1. The CDR3 loop spans 16 amino acids. Germline V CDR1 and CDR2: MNHNS, SASEGT. V lost 3 bases, J lost 2 bases, and 8 bases stayed unmatched. The CDR3 DNA reads TGTGCCAGCAGTGATCGAGGGGGCGAAGACACAGATACGCAGTATTTT. It is translated as CASSDRGGEDTDTQYF.

As concerns this clone: This specimen includes other DNA sequences encoding the same CDR3. The rearrangement links TRBV29-1 to TRBJ2-7; TRBD1 matches at 7 bases. The CDR3 length is 11 residues. The V gene's germline CDR1 is SQVTM and CDR2 ANQGSEA. Germline trimming cut 3 bases from V and 4 bases from J; bases unmatched to any gene: 0. CDR3 in DNA: TGCAGCGTTGAGACAGGGTACGAGCAGTACTTC. This translates into CSVETGYEQYF.

The chain links TRBV4-3 to TRBJ2-7; 9 nucleotides align to TRBD2. Germline V lookup: CDR1 LGHNA, CDR2 YSLEER. V lost 5 bases, J lost 0 bases, and 5 bases stayed unmatched. CDR3 size: 15 residues. The CDR3 sequence: CASSLGLAHSYEQYF. In DNA, the CDR3 is TGCGCCAGCAGCTTGGGACTAGCTCACTCCTACGAGCAGTACTTC.

The chain is built from TRBV27 and TRBJ1-3; D gene ambiguous. This CDR3 contains 16 residues. The V end lost 4 bases, the J end lost 0 bases, and 13 bases lay between the germline ends. Germline V gene sequence: CDR1 MNHEY, CDR2 SMNVEV (reference sequence). The CDR3 sequence: CASSSRHVGSGNTIYF. In DNA, the CDR3 is TGTGCCAGCAGTTCCCGACACGTCGGCTCTGGAAACACCATATATTTT.

Notes on this clone: Other DNA sequences from this sample encode an identical CDR3 as well. The chain carries TRBV6-5 and TRBJ2-7, with D possibly TRBD2 on 6 matching bases. V was shortened by 0 bases and J by 3 bases, with 9 bases between the two germline ends. There are 14 residues in the CDR3. The germline V gene has CDR1 MNHEY and CDR2 SVGAGI. In nucleotides, the CDR3 is TGTGCCAGCAGTTACTCGGAGGGACGCTACGAGCAGTACTTC. Its translation: CASSYSEGRYEQYF.

V usage is TRBV7-8 and J usage is TRBJ2-7; 7 nucleotides match TRBD1. This CDR3 comprises 15 residues. The germline V gene encodes CDR1 SGHVS and CDR2 FQNEAQ. V trimming: 1 base; J trimming: 0 bases; junction bases outside the gene matches: 3. The CDR3 bases are TGTGCCAGCAGCTTAGGAGGACAGGTCTCCTACGAGCAGTACTTC. This encodes CASSLGGQVSYEQYF.

V is TRBV10-3 and J is TRBJ1-5, with a weak D call TRBD1 (6 bases). The germline gives CDR1 ENHRY, CDR2 SYGVKD. The germline V and J ends were trimmed by 3 bases and 4 bases, with 10 bases remaining between them. The CDR3 extends over 14 amino acids. CDR3: CAISDVRGNQPQHF. CDR3 coding DNA: TGTGCCATCAGTGATGTCAGGGGTAATCAGCCCCAGCATTTT.

This clone has just one count. The V and J genes are TRBV2 and TRBJ2-7, with unresolved D. The V end lost 6 bases, the J end lost 4 bases, and 10 bases lay between the germline ends. The CDR3 loop spans 12 amino acids. CDR1 is SNHLY and CDR2 is FYNNEI in the germline V gene. The CDR3 loop reads CASRDPSYEQYF. The CDR3 region has the DNA TGTGCCAGCAGGGACCCTAGTTACGAGCAGTACTTC.

The V gene is TRBV6-1, the J gene TRBJ2-7; TRBD1 might be the D (6 bases). The CDR3 runs 13 residues. Trimming pared 6 bases from V and 2 bases from J, leaving 11 bases between. Germline V lookup: CDR1 MNHNS, CDR2 SASEGT. The CDR3 nucleotides read TGTGCCAGCAGAGGGACAAATCCCTACGAGCAGTACTTC. Encoded protein: CASRGTNPYEQYF.

V and J are TRBV7-9 and TRBJ2-5, with TRBD1 identical over 10 bases. Trimming cost V 5 bases and J 5 bases; bases outside gene matches: 11. This CDR3 is built from 16 residues. Per germline, CDR1 SEHNR and CDR2 FQNEAQ (reference sequence). CDR3 protein: CASSPQPGTGDETQYF. CDR3 sequence (DNA): TGTGCCAGCAGCCCCCAACCCGGGACAGGGGACGAGACCCAGTACTTC.

The genes are TRBV27 and TRBJ1-3, with D possibly being TRBD1 (6 bases). CDR3 length: 14 residues. Germline V lookup: CDR1 MNHEY, CDR2 SMNVEV (reference sequence). V was trimmed by 7 bases and J by 3 bases, leaving 13 bases between them. The CDR3 DNA sequence: TGTGCCAGCAAAGGGGGGGCGCTTGGAAACACCATATATTTT. This gives the protein CASKGGALGNTIYF.

This clone came up once. The CDR3 DNA reads as TGTGCCAGCAGTTACTCGATTGGGATTGAAGCTTTCTTT. As protein: CASSYSIGIEAFF. The chain links TRBV6-6 to TRBJ1-1; unclear D gene. Trimming took 0 bases from V and 7 from J, leaving 9 bases between them. Germline CDR1 reads MNHNY; CDR2 reads SVGAGI (reference sequence). This CDR3 region has 13 residues.

Concerning this clone itself: Additional DNA sequences in this sample encode the identical CDR3. The chain carries TRBV5-4 and TRBJ2-3, with D perhaps matching TRBD2 (6 bases). Germline V lookup: CDR1 SGHNT, CDR2 YYREEE (reference sequence). Trimming removed 2 bases from V and 1 base from J, with 8 bases in between. The CDR3 length is 14 residues. The CDR3 bases are TGTGCCAGCAGCTTAGGGACTGGCACAGATACGCAGTATTTT. It encodes CASSLGTGTDTQYF.

The chain uses TRBV25-1 and TRBJ1-1; 8 nucleotides align to TRBD1. The junction had 5 bases not matched to a gene; V was cut back by 4 bases and J by 1 base. Germline values: CDR1 MGHDK, CDR2 SYGVNS. The CDR3 spans 15 residues. CDR3 protein: CASSGVQGGNTEAFF. The CDR3, as DNA: TGTGCCAGCAGTGGGGTACAGGGGGGGAACACTGAAGCTTTCTTT.